These T cell receptor beta chains were read from a single sample in a study of shared clonotypes between healthy human individuals. The method was immunoSEQ multiplex PCR; TCRdb's version includes in-frame clones alone and lacks a portion of them. The sample shows some 680,000 clones, 73% of them seen only once. The sequenced sample consisted of memory CD4+ T cells sorted from blood. The source of these receptors is a woman in her twenties or thirties in good health. Each CDR3 is given with its conserved first and last residue. A D gene is named only where the DNA matches it firmly. Some rows mark clone size as missing; the rest say once, few, many or name a class of expanded clone.

>TRBV30|NA|once|TRBJ2-1
TGTGCCTGTTCCCGCCCAGGGGTCAATGAGCAGTTCTTC
CACSRPGVNEQFF
>TRBV9|NA|NA|TRBJ1-1
TGTGCCAGCAGCCAGGCGGTAAACACTGAAGCTTTCTTT
CASSQAVNTEAFF
>TRBV28|TRBD2|NA|TRBJ2-1
TGTGCCAGCAGCTTAACTAGCGGTCACTCCTACAATGAGCAGTTCTTC
CASSLTSGHSYNEQFF
>TRBV2|TRBD1|few|TRBJ1-4
TGTGCCAGCAGGGACAGGGGGTACCTAAATGAAAAACTGTTTTTT
CASRDRGYLNEKLFF
>TRBV5-1|TRBD1|NA|TRBJ2-7
TGCGCCAGCACTGGGACAGGGAGGCGGTACGAGCAGTACTTC
CASTGTGRRYEQYF
>TRBV28|TRBD1|NA|TRBJ2-3
TGTGCCAGCACAGGGGGAACAGATACGCAGTATTTT
CASTGGTDTQYF
>TRBV7-9|NA|NA|TRBJ1-4
TGTGCCAGCAGCGCCCGGCGGGTTTTGGGGGAAAAGGGAAATGAAAAACTGTTTTTT
CASSARRVLGEKGNEKLFF
>TRBV7-2|NA|NA|TRBJ2-2
TGTGCCAGCAGCTTACAGGCGTCGAACACCGGGGAGCTGTTTTTT
CASSLQASNTGELFF
>TRBV2|NA|NA|TRBJ1-4
TGTGCCAGCAGCTCAGACGATAACAAACTGTTTTTT
CASSSDDNKLFF
>TRBV25-1|TRBD1|NA|TRBJ2-3
TGTGCCAGCAGTGAGGGGGGACAGGGTCTCGGGAGCGCAGATACGCAGTATTTT
CASSEGGQGLGSADTQYF
>TRBV28|NA|NA|TRBJ2-2
TGTGCCACCTGGGGGGGACAAAACACCGGGGAGCTGTTTTTT
CATWGGQNTGELFF
>TRBV28|TRBD1|NA|TRBJ1-5
TGTGCCAGCAGTTCCCCGGGACAGGACATGGGCAATCAGCCCCAGCATTTT
CASSSPGQDMGNQPQHF
>TRBV6-5|NA|NA|TRBJ2-6
TGTGCCAGCACCGGGGCTGGTGGGGCCAACGTCCTGACTTTC
CASTGAGGANVLTF
>TRBV6-1|NA|NA|TRBJ1-5
TGTGCCAGCAGTGAAGCGACGGTTCAGCGCAATCAGCCCCAGCATTTT
CASSEATVQRNQPQHF
>TRBV28|TRBD1|NA|TRBJ1-2
TGTGCCAGCAGTCGGACAGGGCCCTTTAACTATGGCTACACCTTC
CASSRTGPFNYGYTF